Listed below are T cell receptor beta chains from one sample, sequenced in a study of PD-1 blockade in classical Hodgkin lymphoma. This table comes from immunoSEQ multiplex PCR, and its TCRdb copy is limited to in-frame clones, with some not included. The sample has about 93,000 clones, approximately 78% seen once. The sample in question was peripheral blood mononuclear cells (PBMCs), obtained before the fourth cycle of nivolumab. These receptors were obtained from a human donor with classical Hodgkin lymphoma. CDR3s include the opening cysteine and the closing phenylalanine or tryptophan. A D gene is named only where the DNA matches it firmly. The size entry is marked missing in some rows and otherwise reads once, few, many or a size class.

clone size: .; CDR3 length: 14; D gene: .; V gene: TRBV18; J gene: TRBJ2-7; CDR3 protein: CASSPGSVDYEQYF; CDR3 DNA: TGTGCCAGCTCACCGGGGTCCGTGGACTACGAGCAGTACTTC
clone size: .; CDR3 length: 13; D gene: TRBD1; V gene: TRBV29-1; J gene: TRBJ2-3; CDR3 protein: CSVGDRLTDTQYF; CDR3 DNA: TGCAGCGTGGGGGACAGGCTCACAGATACGCAGTATTTT
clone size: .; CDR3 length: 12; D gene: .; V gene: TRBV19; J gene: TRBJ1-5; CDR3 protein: CASSIQNQPQHF; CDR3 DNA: TGTGCCAGTAGTATCCAAAATCAGCCCCAGCATTTT
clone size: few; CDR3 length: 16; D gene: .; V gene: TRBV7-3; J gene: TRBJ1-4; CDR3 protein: CASSFAYNATNEKLFF; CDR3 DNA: TGTGCCAGCAGCTTTGCCTACAATGCGACTAATGAAAAACTGTTTTTT
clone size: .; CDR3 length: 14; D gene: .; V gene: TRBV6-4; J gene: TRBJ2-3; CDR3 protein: CASSDVGGTDTQYF; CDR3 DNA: TGTGCCAGCAGTGACGTTGGGGGCACAGATACGCAGTATTTT
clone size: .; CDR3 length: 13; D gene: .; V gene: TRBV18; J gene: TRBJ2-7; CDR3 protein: CASSLAGVGEQYF; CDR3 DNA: TGTGCCAGCTCACTTGCTGGGGTGGGCGAGCAGTACTTC
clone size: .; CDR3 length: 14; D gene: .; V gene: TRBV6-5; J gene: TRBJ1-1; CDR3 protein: CASSWTAFGTEAFF; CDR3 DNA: TGTGCCAGCAGCTGGACAGCCTTTGGGACTGAAGCTTTCTTT
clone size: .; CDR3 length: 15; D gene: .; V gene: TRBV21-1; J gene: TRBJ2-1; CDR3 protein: CASSDPGQGSDEQFF; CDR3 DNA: TGTGCCAGCAGCGATCCGGGACAGGGTTCAGATGAGCAGTTCTTC
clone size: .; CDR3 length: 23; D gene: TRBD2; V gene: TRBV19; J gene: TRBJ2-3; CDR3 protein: CASRNPGLADSSNRISSTDTQYF; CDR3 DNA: TGTGCCAGTAGGAACCCGGGACTAGCGGATAGTTCTAACCGGATTTCTAGCACAGATACGCAGTATTTT
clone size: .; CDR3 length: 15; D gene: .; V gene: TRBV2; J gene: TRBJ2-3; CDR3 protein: CASSDEILGRWTQYF; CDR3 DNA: TGTGCCAGCAGTGACGAGATCCTAGGGAGGTGGACGCAGTATTTT
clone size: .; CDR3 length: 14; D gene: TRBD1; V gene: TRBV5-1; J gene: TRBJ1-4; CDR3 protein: CASRFGTGGARLFF; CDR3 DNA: TGCGCCAGCAGGTTCGGGACAGGGGGCGCTAGGCTGTTTTTT
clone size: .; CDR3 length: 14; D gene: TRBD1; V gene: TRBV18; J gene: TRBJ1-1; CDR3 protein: CASSPTQGAPEAFF; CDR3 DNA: TGTGCCAGCTCACCCACTCAGGGGGCCCCTGAAGCTTTCTTT
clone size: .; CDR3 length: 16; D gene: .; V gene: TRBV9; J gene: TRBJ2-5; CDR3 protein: CASSFPRPSGQETQYF; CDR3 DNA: TGTGCCAGCAGCTTCCCCCGCCCTAGTGGGCAAGAGACCCAGTACTTC
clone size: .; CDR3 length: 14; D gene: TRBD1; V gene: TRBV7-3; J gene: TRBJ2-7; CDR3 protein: CASSLMGQGGTQYF; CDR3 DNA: TGTGCCAGCAGCTTAATGGGACAGGGAGGGACGCAGTACTTC
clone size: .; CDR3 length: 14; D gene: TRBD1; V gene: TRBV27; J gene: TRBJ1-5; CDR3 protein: CASSRQGYYQPQHF; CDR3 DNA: TGTGCCAGCAGCAGACAGGGATACTATCAGCCCCAGCATTTT
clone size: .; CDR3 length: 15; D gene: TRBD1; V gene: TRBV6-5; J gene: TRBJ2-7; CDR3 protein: CASSYGQGGAYEQYF; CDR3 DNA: TGTGCCAGCAGTTATGGACAGGGTGGGGCCTACGAGCAGTACTTC
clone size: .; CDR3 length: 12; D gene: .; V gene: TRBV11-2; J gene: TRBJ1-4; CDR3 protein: CASSLLSEKLFF; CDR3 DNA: TGTGCCAGCAGCTTACTTTCTGAAAAACTGTTTTTT
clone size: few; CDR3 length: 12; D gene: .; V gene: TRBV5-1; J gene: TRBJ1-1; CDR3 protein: CASTSWNTEAFF; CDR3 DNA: TGCGCCAGCACCTCCTGGAACACTGAAGCTTTCTTT
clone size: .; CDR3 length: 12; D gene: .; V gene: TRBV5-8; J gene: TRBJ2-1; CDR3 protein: CASSLPGVAQFF; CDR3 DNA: TGTGCCAGCAGCCTCCCAGGTGTTGCGCAGTTCTTC
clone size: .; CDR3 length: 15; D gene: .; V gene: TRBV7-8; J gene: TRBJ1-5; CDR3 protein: CASSLVAGAFQPQHF; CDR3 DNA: TGTGCCAGCAGCCTTGTGGCGGGGGCTTTTCAGCCCCAGCATTTT
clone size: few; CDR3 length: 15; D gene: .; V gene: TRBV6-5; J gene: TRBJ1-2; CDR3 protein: CASSYGTEGGYGYTF; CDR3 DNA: TGTGCCAGCAGCTACGGGACCGAAGGGGGCTATGGCTACACCTTC
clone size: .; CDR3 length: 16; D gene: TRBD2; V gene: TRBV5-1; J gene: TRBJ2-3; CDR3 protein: CASSFGPGGVTDTQYF; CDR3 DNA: TGCGCCAGCAGCTTCGGACCGGGAGGGGTTACAGATACGCAGTATTTT
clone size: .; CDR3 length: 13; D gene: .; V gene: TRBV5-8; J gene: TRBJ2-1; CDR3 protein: CASSLGLGNEQFF; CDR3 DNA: TGTGCCAGCAGCTTGGGACTTGGCAATGAGCAGTTCTTC
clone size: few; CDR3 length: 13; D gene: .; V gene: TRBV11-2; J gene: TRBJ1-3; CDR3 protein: CASSLDRVNTIYF; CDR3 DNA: TGTGCCAGCAGCTTAGATCGGGTAAACACCATATATTTT
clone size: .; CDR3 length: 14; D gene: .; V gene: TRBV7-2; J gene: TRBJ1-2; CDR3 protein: CASSSPLANYGYTF; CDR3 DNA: TGTGCCAGCAGCTCTCCCTTGGCTAACTATGGCTACACCTTC
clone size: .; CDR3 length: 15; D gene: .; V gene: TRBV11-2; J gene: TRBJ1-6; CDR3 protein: CASSLGKGNNSPLHF; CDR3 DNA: TGTGCCAGCAGCTTAGGGAAGGGGAATAATTCACCCCTCCACTTT
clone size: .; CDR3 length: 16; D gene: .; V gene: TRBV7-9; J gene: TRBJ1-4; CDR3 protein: CASSFPPQASAPKLFF; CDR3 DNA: TGTGCCAGCAGCTTCCCGCCACAGGCCTCGGCTCCTAAACTGTTTTTT
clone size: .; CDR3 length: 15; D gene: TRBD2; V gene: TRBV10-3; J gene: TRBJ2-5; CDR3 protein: CAISVLAGAGETQYF; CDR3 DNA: TGTGCCATCAGTGTACTAGCGGGAGCGGGGGAGACCCAGTACTTC
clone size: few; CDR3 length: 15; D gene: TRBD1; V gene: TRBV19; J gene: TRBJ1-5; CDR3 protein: CASSPGTGINQPQHF; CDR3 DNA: TGTGCCAGCAGTCCCGGGACAGGGATCAATCAGCCCCAGCATTTT
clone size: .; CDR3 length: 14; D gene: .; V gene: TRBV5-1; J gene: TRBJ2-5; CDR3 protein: CASSPEGYQETQYF; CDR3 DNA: TGCGCCAGCAGCCCCGAGGGGTACCAAGAGACCCAGTACTTC
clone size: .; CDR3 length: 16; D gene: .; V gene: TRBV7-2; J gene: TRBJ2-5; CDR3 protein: CASSLWARTSQETQYF; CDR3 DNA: TGTGCCAGCAGCTTATGGGCCCGGACGTCTCAAGAGACCCAGTACTTC
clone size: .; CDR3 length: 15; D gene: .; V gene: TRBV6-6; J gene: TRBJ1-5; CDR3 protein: CASSYSPGGRGPQHF; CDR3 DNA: TGTGCCAGCAGTTATTCCCCCGGGGGCCGGGGGCCCCAGCATTTT
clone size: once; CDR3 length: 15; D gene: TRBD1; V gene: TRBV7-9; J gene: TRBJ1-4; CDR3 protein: CASSSQGAVNEKLFF; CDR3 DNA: TGTGCCAGCAGCTCACAGGGGGCGGTGAATGAAAAACTGTTTTTT
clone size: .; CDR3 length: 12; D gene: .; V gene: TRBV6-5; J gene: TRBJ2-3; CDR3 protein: CASSHPRDTQYF; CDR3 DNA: TGTGCCAGCAGTCACCCCCGAGATACGCAGTATTTT
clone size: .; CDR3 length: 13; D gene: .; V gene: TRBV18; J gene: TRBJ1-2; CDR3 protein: CASSPITFDGYTF; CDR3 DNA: TGTGCCAGCTCACCCATTACATTCGATGGCTACACCTTC
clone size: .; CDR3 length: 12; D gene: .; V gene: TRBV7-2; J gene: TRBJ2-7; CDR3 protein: CASSLESYEQYF; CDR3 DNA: TGTGCCAGCAGCTTAGAAAGCTACGAGCAGTACTTC
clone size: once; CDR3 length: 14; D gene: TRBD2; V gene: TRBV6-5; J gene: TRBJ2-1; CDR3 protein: CASRPSGGASEQFF; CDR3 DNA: TGTGCCAGCAGACCTAGCGGGGGGGCCTCTGAGCAGTTCTTC
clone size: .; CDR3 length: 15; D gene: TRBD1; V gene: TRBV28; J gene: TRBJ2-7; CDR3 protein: CASRFTGTGIHEQYF; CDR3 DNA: TGTGCCAGCAGATTTACCGGGACAGGGATCCACGAGCAGTACTTC
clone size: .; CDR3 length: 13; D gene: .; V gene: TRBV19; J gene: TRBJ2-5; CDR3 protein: CASSGTFQETQYF; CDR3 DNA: TGTGCCAGTAGTGGGACCTTTCAAGAGACCCAGTACTTC
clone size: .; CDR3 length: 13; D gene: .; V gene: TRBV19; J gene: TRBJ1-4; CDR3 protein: CASSTLRPEKLFF; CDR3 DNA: TGTGCCAGTAGTACCCTAAGACCCGAAAAACTGTTTTTT
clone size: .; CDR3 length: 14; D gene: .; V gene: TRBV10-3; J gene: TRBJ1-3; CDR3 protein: CAISPVFSGNTIYF; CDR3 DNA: TGTGCCATCAGCCCCGTTTTTTCTGGAAACACCATATATTTT
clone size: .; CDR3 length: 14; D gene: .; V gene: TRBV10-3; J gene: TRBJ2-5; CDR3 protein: CAISEVLAKETQYF; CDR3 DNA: TGTGCCATCAGTGAGGTTTTGGCTAAAGAGACCCAGTACTTC
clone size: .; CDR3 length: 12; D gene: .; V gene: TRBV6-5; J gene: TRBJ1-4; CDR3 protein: CASSLQEEKLFF; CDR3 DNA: TGTGCCAGCAGCCTACAGGAAGAAAAACTGTTTTTT
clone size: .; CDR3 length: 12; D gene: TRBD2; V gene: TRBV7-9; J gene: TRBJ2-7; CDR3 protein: CASSLPGGTEYF; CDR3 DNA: TGTGCCAGCAGCCTGCCGGGAGGCACGGAGTACTTC
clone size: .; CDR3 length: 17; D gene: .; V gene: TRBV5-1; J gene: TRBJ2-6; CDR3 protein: CASSQTGRLSGANVLTF; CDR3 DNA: TGCGCCAGCAGCCAGACGGGACGGCTCTCTGGGGCCAACGTCCTGACTTTC
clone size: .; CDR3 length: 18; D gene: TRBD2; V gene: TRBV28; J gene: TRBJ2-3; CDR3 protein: CASSRRSGKVARGDTQYF; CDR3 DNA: TGTGCCAGCAGTCGCCGTAGCGGGAAGGTCGCACGTGGAGATACGCAGTATTTT
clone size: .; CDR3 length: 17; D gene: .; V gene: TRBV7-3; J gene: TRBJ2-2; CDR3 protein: CASSLTKSIANTGELFF; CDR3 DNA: TGTGCCAGCAGCTTAACTAAATCTATAGCGAACACCGGGGAGCTGTTTTTT
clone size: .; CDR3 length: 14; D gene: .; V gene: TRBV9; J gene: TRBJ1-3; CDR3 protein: CASSAENSGNTIYF; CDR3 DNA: TGTGCCAGCAGCGCCGAGAACTCTGGAAACACCATATATTTT
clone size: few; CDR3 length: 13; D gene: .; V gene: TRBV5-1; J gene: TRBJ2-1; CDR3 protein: CASSLLTNNEQFF; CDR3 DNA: TGCGCCAGCAGCTTACTGACCAACAATGAGCAGTTCTTC
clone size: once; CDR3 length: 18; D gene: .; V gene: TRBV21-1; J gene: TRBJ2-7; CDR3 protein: CASSKVWPAMGTTYEQYF; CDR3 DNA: TGTGCCAGCAGCAAAGTGTGGCCGGCGATGGGCACCACCTACGAGCAGTACTTC
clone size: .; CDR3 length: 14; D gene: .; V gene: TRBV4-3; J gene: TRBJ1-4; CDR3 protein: CASSQDRTNEKLFF; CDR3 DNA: TGCGCCAGCAGCCAAGACAGAACTAATGAAAAACTGTTTTTT
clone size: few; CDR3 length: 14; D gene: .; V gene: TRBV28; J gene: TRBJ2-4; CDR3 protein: CASSRSPGKNIQYF; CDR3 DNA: TGTGCCAGCAGCCGGAGTCCCGGCAAAAACATTCAGTACTTC
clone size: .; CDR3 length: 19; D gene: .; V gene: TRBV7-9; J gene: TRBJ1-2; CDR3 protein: CASSSSPWTATTTGYGYTF; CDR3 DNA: TGTGCCAGCAGCTCCTCCCCTTGGACAGCCACAACGACGGGCTATGGCTACACCTTC